The 5 T cell receptor beta chains presented below share a single source sample, sequenced in a study of response to subunit inactivated influenza vaccine. Each CDR3 protein is one row after TCRdb ran MiXCR on the RT-PCR reads. Among around 710,000 distinct CDR3 sequences listed, roughly 14% were seen once. The material was PBMCs from blood, obtained roughly 15 days before vaccination. Receptors originate from a man aged 50-59 years who received an inactivated influenza vaccine.

The chain recombines TRBV28 with TRBJ2-7, with D perhaps matching TRBD2 (5 bases). The germline V and J ends were trimmed by 4 bases and 5 bases, with 15 bases remaining between them. Per the germline V gene, CDR1 is MDHEN and CDR2 is SYDVKM. The CDR3 is 14 residues long. CDR3 region: CASSSTDGVHEQYF. Written as DNA, the CDR3 is TGTGCCAGCAGTTCCACCGACGGGGTGCACGAGCAGTACTTC.

The CDR3 sequence is CASSLGGKQFF. The DNA for the CDR3 is TGTGCCAGCAGTTTAGGGGGAAAGCAGTTCTTC. The rearrangement uses TRBV27 and TRBJ2-1; D possibly uses TRBD1 or TRBD2 (5 bases each). CDR1 is MNHEY and CDR2 is SMNVEV in the germline V gene (reference sequence). This CDR3 is built from 11 residues. Between the trimmed V and J ends, which lost 2 bases and 11 bases, there was a span of 7 bases.

The chain employs TRBV6-2 or TRBV6-3 and TRBJ2-2; D perhaps matches TRBD1 (6 bases). Per the germline V gene, CDR1 is MNHEY and CDR2 is SVGEGT. V gave up 7 bases and J gave up 5 bases, with 20 bases separating them. This CDR3 has 16 amino acids. The CDR3 DNA is TGTGCCAGCACGCTGTATCTGGGGGCGCAAACCGGGGAGCTGTTTTTT. This gives the protein CASTLYLGAQTGELFF.

The gene calls are TRBV4-3 and TRBJ2-7, with TRBD1 identical over 9 bases. V dropped 5 bases and J dropped 6; count of bases not matched to a gene: 8. CDR3 length: 14 residues. In germline, CDR1 is LGHNA, CDR2 YSLEER. CDR3 loop: CASSYGTGIGEQYF. In DNA, the CDR3 is TGCGCCAGCAGCTACGGGACAGGGATCGGCGAGCAGTACTTC.

This clonotype was picked up a small number of times. The chain joins TRBV4-3 to TRBJ1-5; D remains unclear. This CDR3 contains 15 residues. Trimming took 0 bases from V and 7 from J, leaving 13 bases between them. Germline values: CDR1 LGHNA, CDR2 YSLEER. The CDR3 region is CASSQEVGFGQPQHF. As DNA, the CDR3 is TGCGCCAGCAGCCAAGAGGTGGGCTTCGGACAGCCCCAGCATTTT.